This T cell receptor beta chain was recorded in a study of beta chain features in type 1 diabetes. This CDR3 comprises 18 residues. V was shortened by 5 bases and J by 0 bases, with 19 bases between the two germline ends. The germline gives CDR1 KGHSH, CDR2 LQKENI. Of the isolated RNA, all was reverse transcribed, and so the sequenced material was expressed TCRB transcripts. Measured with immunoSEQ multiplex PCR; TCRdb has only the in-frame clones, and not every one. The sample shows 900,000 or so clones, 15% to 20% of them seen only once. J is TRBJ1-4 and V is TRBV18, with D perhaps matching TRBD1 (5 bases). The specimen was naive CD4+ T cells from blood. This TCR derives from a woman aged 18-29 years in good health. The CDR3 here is CASSWRTLQAPTNEKLFF. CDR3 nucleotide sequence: TGTGCCAGCTCATGGAGGACACTCCAGGCTCCAACTAATGAAAAACTGTTTTTT.